One and the same sample provided the 26 T cell receptor beta chains below, sequenced in a study of blood T cell repertoires in COVID-19. Clones were sequenced by immunoSEQ multiplex PCR, and TCRdb holds only the in-frame ones, with some missing. The table includes about 220,000 clones, about four fifths detected once. Specimen: PBMCs or T cells enriched from blood (not recorded which). The origin of the receptors is a woman aged 40 to 50 with acute COVID-19.

For this clone: One end of the junction varies from germline; a read error may be responsible. The V and J genes are TRBV19 and TRBJ1-6; TRBD1 is a possible D gene (5 bases). Germline V gives CDR1 LNHDA, CDR2 SQIVND (reference sequence). The CDR3 extends over 16 amino acids. The CDR3 loop is CASRIEGSQSNSPLHF. The CDR3, as DNA: TGTGCCAGTAGAATAGAGGGGAGCCAGAGTAATTCACCCCTCCACTTT. The variable domain in full, completed from reference TRBV19 and TRBJ1-6, reads DGGITQSPKYLFRKEGQNVTLSCEQNLNHDAMYWYRQDPGQGLRLIYYSQIVNDFQKGDIAEGYSVSREKKESFPLTVTSAQKNPTAFYLCASRIEGSQSNSPLHFGNGTRLTVT.

This clone was counted many times. The V call is TRBV3-1 (or the pseudogene TRBV3-2), the J call TRBJ1-2; D is uncertain. The CDR3 has 14 residues. CDR1 is LGHDT, CDR2 YNNKEL, per germline (reference sequence). Trimming stripped 3 bases from V and 5 bases from J, with 13 bases between. The CDR3, as DNA: TGTGCCAGCAGCCACGGTCCCTCGGGGTATGGCTACACCTTC. The encoded protein is CASSHGPSGYGYTF.

The chain carries TRBV11-2 and TRBJ1-3, with a weak D call TRBD1 (6 bases). Trimming took off 5 bases at V and 4 bases at J, with 9 bases between the two ends. Germline V gene lookup returns CDR1 SGHAT and CDR2 FQNNGV. CDR3 length: 13 residues. The CDR3 DNA sequence: TGTGCCAGCAGCCAGGGGTGGGGAAACACCATATATTTT. Its protein product is CASSQGWGNTIYF.

The chain uses TRBV28 and TRBJ2-7, with 12 bases identical to TRBD2. The CDR3 totals 12 residues. Per the germline V gene, CDR1 is MDHEN and CDR2 is SYDVKM. The J segment lost 7 bases and the V segment lost 7 bases, leaving 2 bases of the junction unmatched. CDR3 amino acids: CASTSGRVEQYF. CDR3 nucleotide sequence: TGTGCCAGCACTAGCGGGAGGGTTGAGCAGTACTTC.

The V gene is TRBV19, the J gene TRBJ1-1; D uncertain. The CDR3 contains 15 residues. Germline CDR1 and CDR2: LNHDA and SQIVND (reference sequence). V dropped 5 bases and J dropped 4 bases, with 17 bases sitting between them. CDR3 DNA: TGTGCCAGTAGTTCATTCGAACCGACAACCACTGAAGCTTTCTTT. It codes for CASSSFEPTTTEAFF.

The chain links TRBV6-5 to TRBJ1-1; D perhaps matches TRBD1 (5 bases). V was cut by 2 bases and J by 1 base, with 5 bases left in between. CDR3 length: 13 amino acids. Germline loops: CDR1 MNHEY, CDR2 SVGAGI. The CDR3 DNA follows: TGTGCCAGCAGTTACGACAGGAACACTGAAGCTTTCTTT. Encoded protein: CASSYDRNTEAFF.

Note on this clone: Its ends do not fully match the called genes, so a read error is possible. V and J are TRBV12-3 or TRBV12-4 and TRBJ1-1; 8 bases match TRBD1. The CDR3 is 11 residues long. The CDR3 here is CASSYGQGPAF. The CDR3 DNA follows: TGTGCCAGCAGTTACGGACAGGGCCCCGCCTTT.

The V and J genes are TRBV5-6 and TRBJ2-7, with D maybe TRBD2 (6 bases). Per the germline V gene, CDR1 is SGHDT and CDR2 is YYEEEE. V lost 4 bases and J lost 3, with 11 bases in between. This CDR3 is 13 amino acids long. This CDR3 is CASSAGLIYEQYF. The CDR3 bases are TGTGCCAGCAGCGCGGGGCTCATCTACGAGCAGTACTTC.

The chain carries TRBV7-8 and TRBJ1-6, with no clear D. Germline V gene sequence: CDR1 SGHVS, CDR2 FQNEAQ. V gave up 5 bases and J gave up 10 bases, with 15 bases separating them. The CDR3 is made up of 14 amino acids. CDR3 residues: CASSVNWVRSPLHF. The CDR3 bases are TGTGCCAGCAGCGTCAACTGGGTGAGGTCACCCCTCCACTTT.

The chain combines TRBV9 with TRBJ1-3, with a tentative D call TRBD1 (5 bases). Germline values: CDR1 SGDLS, CDR2 YYNGEE. Deletions cut 4 bases from V and 0 bases from J, with 11 bases between. The CDR3 has 15 amino acids. CDR3 residues: CASSPDRISGNTIYF. Here the CDR3 DNA reads TGTGCCAGCAGCCCCGACAGAATCTCTGGAAACACCATATATTTT.

This sequence joins TRBV4-3 and TRBJ2-2; D might be TRBD2 (5 bases). The CDR3 runs to 16 residues. V was clipped by 0 bases and J by 1 base, with 9 bases between them. From germline, CDR1 is LGHNA and CDR2 YSLEER. CDR3 region: CASSQEYGVNTGELFF. In DNA, the CDR3 is TGCGCCAGCAGCCAAGAATACGGGGTGAACACCGGGGAGCTGTTTTTT.

The V gene is TRBV5-4, the J gene TRBJ1-6; D is uncertain. CDR1 and CDR2 (germline): SGHNT, YYREEE (reference sequence). The V end was cut by 0 bases, the J end by 7 bases, with 11 bases between. This CDR3 contains 15 residues. For the CDR3, the DNA is TGTGCCAGCAGCTTGGATCTACAGCTGAATTCACCCCTCCACTTT. Amino acid sequence: CASSLDLQLNSPLHF.

This chain connects TRBV18 to TRBJ1-1, with D perhaps matching TRBD1 (5 bases). This CDR3 has 15 amino acids. The V gene's germline CDR1 is KGHSH and CDR2 LQKENI. Trimming took 3 bases from V and 1 from J, leaving 12 bases between them. The CDR3 sequence: CASSPGRGRNTEAFF. Here the CDR3 DNA reads TGTGCCAGCTCACCGGGTAGGGGAAGGAACACTGAAGCTTTCTTT.

The chain has TRBV7-3 and TRBJ2-3; no reliable D call. The CDR3 consists of 13 residues. V was cut by 2 bases and J by 4 bases, with 7 bases left in between. Germline assignment: CDR1 SGHTA and CDR2 FQGTGA. The CDR3 nucleotides read TGTGCCAGCAGCTTAGCGGTTCCAGATACGCAGTATTTT. Residues: CASSLAVPDTQYF. Variable domain in full (rest from reference TRBV7-3 and TRBJ2-3): GAGVSQTPSNKVTEKGKYVELRCDPISGHTALYWYRQSLGQGPEFLIYFQGTGAADDSGLPNDRFFAVRPEGSVSTLKIQRTERGDSAVYLCASSLAVPDTQYFGPGTRLTVL.

The chain combines TRBV15 with TRBJ2-5, with TRBD2 matching over 11 bases. V shed 3 bases, J shed 7 bases, and the junction held 16 bases outside the gene matches. In germline, CDR1 is LNHNV, CDR2 YYDKDF (reference sequence). The length of the CDR3 is 18 residues. The CDR3 spells CATSRIKGLAGGPGTQYF. In DNA, the CDR3 is TGTGCCACCAGCAGGATAAAAGGGCTAGCGGGGGGCCCAGGGACCCAGTACTTC.

The rearrangement joins TRBV30 to TRBJ2-1, with D possibly matching TRBD1 (6 bases). CDR3 length equals 14 residues. CDR1 GTSNPN and CDR2 SVGIG come from the germline V gene (reference sequence). Trimming shortened V by 1 base and J by 1 base, and 8 bases separated the two germline ends. CDR3 amino acids: CAWSAGQSYNEQFF. The CDR3 DNA follows: TGTGCCTGGAGTGCAGGACAGTCCTACAATGAGCAGTTCTTC. The whole variable domain, remainder taken from reference TRBV30 and TRBJ2-1, is SQTIHQWPATLVQPVGSPLSLECTVEGTSNPNLYWYRQAAGRGLQLLFYSVGIGQISSEVPQNLSASRPQDRQFILSSKKLLLSDSGFYLCAWSAGQSYNEQFFGPGTRLTVL.

The V gene is TRBV27, the J gene TRBJ1-1; no definite D call. The CDR3 consists of 15 residues. The V gene lost 1 base and the J gene lost 2 bases, with 11 bases spanning the gap. Germline V gene sequence: CDR1 MNHEY, CDR2 SMNVEV (reference sequence). The DNA of the CDR3 is TGTGCCAGCAGTTTATTTAACACCTTAAACACTGAAGCTTTCTTT. Translating gives CASSLFNTLNTEAFF.

This clone was seen only a few times. The chain joins TRBV7-8 to TRBJ2-5; a possible D gene is TRBD1 (6 bases). This CDR3 is built from 17 residues. Looked up from germline, CDR1 is SGHVS and CDR2 is FQNEAQ. V lost 1 base and J lost 0, with 15 bases in between. This CDR3 is CASSLVYAGEYQETQYF. For the CDR3, the DNA is TGTGCCAGCAGCTTAGTGTATGCAGGGGAGTACCAAGAGACCCAGTACTTC.

This chain joins TRBV18 and TRBJ2-2, with 8 bases identical to TRBD2. Losses at the gene ends were 3 bases for V and 3 bases for J; bases not matched to a gene: 6. This CDR3 is built from 16 residues. The germline V gene has CDR1 KGHSH and CDR2 LQKENI. The CDR3 DNA reads TGTGCCAGCTCACCGCCACTAGCGGCCGACACCGGGGAGCTGTTTTTT. Amino acid sequence: CASSPPLAADTGELFF.

V and J are TRBV14 and TRBJ1-1; D may be TRBD1 (5 bases). Deletions cut 0 bases from V and 4 bases from J, with 15 bases between. This CDR3 is built from 16 residues. Germline CDR1 and CDR2: SGHDN and FVKESK. CDR3 in DNA: TGTGCCAGCAGCCAAGATAGCAGTGTTAGGGGCACTGAAGCTTTCTTT. Residues: CASSQDSSVRGTEAFF.

J is TRBJ2-6 and V is TRBV7-2; TRBD1 is a possible D gene (6 bases). There are 14 residues in the CDR3. V lost 4 bases and J 2 bases, leaving 6 bases between the germline ends. Germline loops: CDR1 SGHTA, CDR2 FQGNSA. The chain's CDR3 is CASSSGAGANVLTF. The CDR3 DNA reads as TGTGCCAGCAGCTCAGGGGCTGGGGCCAACGTCCTGACTTTC.

This chain connects TRBV6-4 to TRBJ2-1; D might be TRBD1 (5 bases). CDR3 length: 14 residues. In germline, CDR1 is MRHNA, CDR2 SNTAGT. The V end lost 3 bases, the J end lost 2 bases, and 8 bases lay between the germline ends. The CDR3 DNA sequence: TGTGCCAGCAGTGAACAGGCCCCCTACAATGAGCAGTTCTTC. Its protein product is CASSEQAPYNEQFF.

This chain links TRBV7-9 with TRBJ1-2; D is perhaps TRBD1 (5 bases). In germline, CDR1 is SEHNR, CDR2 FQNEAQ (reference sequence). The V gene lost 0 bases and the J gene lost 6 bases, with 17 bases spanning the gap. This CDR3 has 16 amino acids. CDR3 bases: TGTGCCAGCAGCTTAGCCGTTGCCGGATGGGGCGATGGCTACACCTTC. As protein: CASSLAVAGWGDGYTF. Using reference TRBV7-9 and TRBJ1-2 for the parts outside the CDR3, the full variable domain is DTGVSQNPRHKITKRGQNVTFRCDPISEHNRLYWYRQTLGQGPEFLTYFQNEAQLEKSRLLSDRFSAERPKGSFSTLEIQRTEQGDSAMYLCASSLAVAGWGDGYTFGSGTRLTVV.

The chain couples TRBV10-2 to TRBJ1-1; 12 bases match TRBD1. The CDR3 covers 16 residues. Germline CDR1 WSHSY, CDR2 SAAADI. The trim removed 2 bases at V and 3 bases at J, leaving 4 bases unmatched. Here the CDR3 reads CASSERDRGRDTEAFF. In DNA form, the CDR3 reads TGCGCCAGCAGTGAGAGGGACAGGGGGCGAGACACTGAAGCTTTCTTT.

This clone is a singleton in its sample. V is TRBV28 and J is TRBJ1-5; tentatively, D is TRBD1 (5 bases). The CDR3 is 14 residues long. The V and J ends lost 3 bases and 2 bases respectively, with 8 bases between them. Germline loops: CDR1 MDHEN, CDR2 SYDVKM. The CDR3 reads CASSFQTGNQPQHF. Written as DNA, the CDR3 is TGTGCCAGCAGTTTTCAGACAGGCAATCAGCCCCAGCATTTT.

The chain uses TRBV23-1 and TRBJ1-2; unclear D gene. TRBV23-1 is classed as an ORF, of uncertain function. V dropped 9 bases and J dropped 4 bases, with 15 bases sitting between them. The CDR3 covers 13 residues. CDR3 amino acids: CARPSRGGYGYTF. In DNA form, the CDR3 reads TGCGCCAGACCATCCCGGGGTGGCTATGGCTACACCTTC.